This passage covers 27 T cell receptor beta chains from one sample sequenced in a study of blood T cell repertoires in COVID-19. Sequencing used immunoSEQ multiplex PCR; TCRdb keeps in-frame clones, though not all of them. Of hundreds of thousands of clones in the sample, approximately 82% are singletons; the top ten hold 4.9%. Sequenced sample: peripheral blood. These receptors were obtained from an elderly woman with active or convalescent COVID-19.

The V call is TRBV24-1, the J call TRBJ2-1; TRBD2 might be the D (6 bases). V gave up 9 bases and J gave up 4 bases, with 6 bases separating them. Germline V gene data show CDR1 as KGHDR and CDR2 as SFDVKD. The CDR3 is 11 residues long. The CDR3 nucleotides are TGTGCCACCGCGGGGTACAATGAGCAGTTCTTC. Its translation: CATAGYNEQFF.

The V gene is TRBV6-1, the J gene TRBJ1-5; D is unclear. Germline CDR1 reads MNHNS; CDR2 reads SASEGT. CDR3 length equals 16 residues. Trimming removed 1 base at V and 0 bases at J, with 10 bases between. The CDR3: CASSEVAGNSNQPQHF. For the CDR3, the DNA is TGTGCCAGCAGTGAAGTGGCAGGAAATAGCAATCAGCCCCAGCATTTT.

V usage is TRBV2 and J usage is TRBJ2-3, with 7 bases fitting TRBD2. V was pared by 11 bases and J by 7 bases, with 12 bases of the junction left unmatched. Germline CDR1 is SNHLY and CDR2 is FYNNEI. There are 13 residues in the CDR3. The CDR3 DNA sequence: TGTGCCTCATTGGGGGGGAGGGATCATACGCAGTATTTT. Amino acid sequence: CASLGGRDHTQYF.

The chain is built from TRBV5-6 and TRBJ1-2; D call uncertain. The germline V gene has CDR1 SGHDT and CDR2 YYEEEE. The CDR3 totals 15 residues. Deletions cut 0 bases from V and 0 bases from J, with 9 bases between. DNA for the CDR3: TGTGCCAGCAGCTTGGGACAAAACTCTAACTATGGCTACACCTTC. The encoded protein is CASSLGQNSNYGYTF.

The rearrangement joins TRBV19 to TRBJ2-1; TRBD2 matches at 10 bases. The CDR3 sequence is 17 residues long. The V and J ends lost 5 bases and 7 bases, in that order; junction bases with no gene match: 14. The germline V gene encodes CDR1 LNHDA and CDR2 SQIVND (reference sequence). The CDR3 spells CASSYIHSSGSGNEQFF. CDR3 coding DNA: TGTGCCAGTAGTTATATACACTCTAGCGGGAGCGGAAATGAGCAGTTCTTC.

CDR3 nucleotide sequence: TGTGCCAGCAGCACCCAAGTCGGACTAGCGTCAGAGACCCAGTACTTC. Encoded protein: CASSTQVGLASETQYF. The rearrangement uses TRBV3-1 (or the pseudogene TRBV3-2) and TRBJ2-5; 9 bases map to TRBD2. The CDR3 sequence is 16 residues long. From germline, CDR1 is LGHDT and CDR2 YNNKEL (reference sequence). Trimming at V came to 5 bases and at J to 4 bases, leaving 11 bases not matched to a gene.

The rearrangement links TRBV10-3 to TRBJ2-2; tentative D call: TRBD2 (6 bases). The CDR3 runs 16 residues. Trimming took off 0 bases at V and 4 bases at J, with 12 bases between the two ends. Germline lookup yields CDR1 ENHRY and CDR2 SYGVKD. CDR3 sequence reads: CAISESGGSGTGELFF. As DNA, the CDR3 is TGTGCCATCAGTGAGTCGGGGGGTAGCGGCACCGGGGAGCTGTTTTTT.

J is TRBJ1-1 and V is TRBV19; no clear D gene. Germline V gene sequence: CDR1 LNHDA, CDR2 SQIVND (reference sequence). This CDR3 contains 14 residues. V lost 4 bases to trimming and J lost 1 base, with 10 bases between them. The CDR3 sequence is CASSTREANTEAFF. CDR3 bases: TGTGCCAGTAGTACCCGCGAGGCGAACACTGAAGCTTTCTTT.

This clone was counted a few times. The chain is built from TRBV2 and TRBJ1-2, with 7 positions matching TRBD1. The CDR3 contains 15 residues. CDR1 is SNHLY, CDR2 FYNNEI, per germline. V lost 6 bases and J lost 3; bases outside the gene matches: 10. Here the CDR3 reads CASRLQGNPYYGYTF. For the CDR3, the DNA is TGTGCCAGCAGACTACAGGGGAACCCATACTATGGCTACACCTTC.

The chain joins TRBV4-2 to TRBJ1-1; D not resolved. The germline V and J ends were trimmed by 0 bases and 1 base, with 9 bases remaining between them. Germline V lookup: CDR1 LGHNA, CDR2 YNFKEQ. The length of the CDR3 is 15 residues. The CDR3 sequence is CASSQDRGRNTEAFF. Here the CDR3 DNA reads TGTGCCAGCAGCCAAGATCGAGGGAGGAACACTGAAGCTTTCTTT.

The CDR3 loop reads CASSLGQGGGYTF. Here the CDR3 DNA reads TGCGCCAGCAGCCTGGGACAGGGCGGCGGCTACACCTTC. This chain joins TRBV5-1 and TRBJ1-2, with TRBD1 identical over 9 bases. The CDR3 totals 13 residues. With V trimmed by 4 bases and J by 8 bases, 6 bases remained unmatched. CDR1 and CDR2 from the germline V gene are SGHRS and YFSETQ. Variable domain in full (rest from reference TRBV5-1 and TRBJ1-2): KAGVTQTPRYLIKTRGQQVTLSCSPISGHRSVSWYQQTPGQGLQFLFEYFSETQRNKGNFPGRFSGRQFSNSRSEMNVSTLELGDSALYLCASSLGQGGGYTFGSGTRLTVV.

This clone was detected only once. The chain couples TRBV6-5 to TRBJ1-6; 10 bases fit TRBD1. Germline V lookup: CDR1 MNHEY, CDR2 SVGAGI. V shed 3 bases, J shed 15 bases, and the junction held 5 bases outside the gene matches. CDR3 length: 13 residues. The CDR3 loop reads CASSYSGTGDLHF. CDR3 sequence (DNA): TGTGCCAGCAGTTATTCCGGGACAGGGGACCTCCACTTT.

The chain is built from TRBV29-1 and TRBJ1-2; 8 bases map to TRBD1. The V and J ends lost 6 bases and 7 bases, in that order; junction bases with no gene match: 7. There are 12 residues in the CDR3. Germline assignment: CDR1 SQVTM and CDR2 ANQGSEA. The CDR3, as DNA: TGCAGCGTCGGACAGGGTCAGTCTGGCTACACCTTC. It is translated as CSVGQGQSGYTF.

The CDR3 DNA follows: TGCGCCAGCAGCTTGGAAGGGACAGGTGGCTACACCTTC. As protein: CASSLEGTGGYTF. The rearrangement joins TRBV5-1 to TRBJ1-2; 8 bases fit TRBD1. The CDR3 spans 13 residues. V dropped 0 bases and J dropped 7; count of bases not matched to a gene: 2. The germline V gene encodes CDR1 SGHRS and CDR2 YFSETQ.

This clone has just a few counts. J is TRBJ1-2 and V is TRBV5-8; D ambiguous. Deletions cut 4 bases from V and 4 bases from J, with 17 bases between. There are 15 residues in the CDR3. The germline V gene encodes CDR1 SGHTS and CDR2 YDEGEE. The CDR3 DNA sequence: TGTGCCAGCAGCCGGGAGGTAGCCAGTGCCTATGGCTACACCTTC. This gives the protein CASSREVASAYGYTF.

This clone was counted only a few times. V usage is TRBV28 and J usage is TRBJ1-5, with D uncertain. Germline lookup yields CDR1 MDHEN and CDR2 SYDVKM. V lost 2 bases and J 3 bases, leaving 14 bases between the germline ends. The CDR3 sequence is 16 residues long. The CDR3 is CASSLLSPGYNQPQHF. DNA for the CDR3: TGTGCCAGCAGTTTACTCTCCCCAGGTTACAATCAGCCCCAGCATTTT.

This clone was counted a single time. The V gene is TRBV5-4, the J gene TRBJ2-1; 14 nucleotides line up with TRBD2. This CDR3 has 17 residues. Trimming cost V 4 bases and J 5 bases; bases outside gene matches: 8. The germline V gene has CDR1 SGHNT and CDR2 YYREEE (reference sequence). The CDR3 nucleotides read TGTGCCAGCAGCGGAGGGACTAGCGGGAGCCGAGACAATGAGCAGTTCTTC. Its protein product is CASSGGTSGSRDNEQFF.

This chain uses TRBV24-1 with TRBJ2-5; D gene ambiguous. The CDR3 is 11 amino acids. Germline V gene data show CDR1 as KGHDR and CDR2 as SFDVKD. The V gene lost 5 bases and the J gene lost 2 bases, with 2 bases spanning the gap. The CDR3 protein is CATSAQETQYF. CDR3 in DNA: TGTGCCACCAGTGCTCAAGAGACCCAGTACTTC.

The CDR3 sequence is CASRGQGTDTQYF. The CDR3 DNA reads as TGTGCCAGTAGGGGACAGGGTACAGATACGCAGTATTTT. The genes are TRBV19 and TRBJ2-3, with TRBD1 matching over 9 bases. The CDR3 loop spans 13 amino acids. Trimming removed 6 bases from V and 3 bases from J; junction bases left unmatched: 1. The germline CDR1 and CDR2 sequences are LNHDA and SQIVND (reference sequence).

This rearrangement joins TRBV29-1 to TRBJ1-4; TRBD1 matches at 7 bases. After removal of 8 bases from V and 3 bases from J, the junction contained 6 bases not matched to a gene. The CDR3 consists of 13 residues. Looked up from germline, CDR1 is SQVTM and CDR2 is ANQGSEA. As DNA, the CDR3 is TGCAGCTCCCAGGGGGGACCTAATGAAAAACTGTTTTTT. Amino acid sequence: CSSQGGPNEKLFF. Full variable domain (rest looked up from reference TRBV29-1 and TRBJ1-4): SAVISQKPSRDICQRGTSLTIQCQVDSQVTMMFWYRQQPGQSLTLIATANQGSEATYESGFVIDKFPISRPNLTFSTLTVSNMSPEDSSIYLCSSQGGPNEKLFFGSGTQLSVL.

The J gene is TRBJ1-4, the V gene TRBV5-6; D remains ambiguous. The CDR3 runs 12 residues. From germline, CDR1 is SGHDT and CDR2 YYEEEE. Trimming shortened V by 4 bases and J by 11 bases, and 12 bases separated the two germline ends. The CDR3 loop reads CASSRLGIKLFF. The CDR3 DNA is TGTGCCAGCAGCCGCCTCGGTATCAAACTGTTTTTT.

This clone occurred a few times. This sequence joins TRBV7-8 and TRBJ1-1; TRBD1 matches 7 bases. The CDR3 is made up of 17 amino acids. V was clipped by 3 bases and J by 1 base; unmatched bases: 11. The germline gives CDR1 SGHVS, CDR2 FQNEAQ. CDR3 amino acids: CASSFAFGTAANTEAFF. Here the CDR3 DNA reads TGTGCCAGCAGCTTTGCGTTCGGGACAGCCGCGAACACTGAAGCTTTCTTT.

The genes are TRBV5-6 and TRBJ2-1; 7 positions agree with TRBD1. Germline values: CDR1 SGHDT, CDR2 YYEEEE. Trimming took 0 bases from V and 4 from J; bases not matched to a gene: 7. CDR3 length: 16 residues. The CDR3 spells CASSLDSGQTYNEQFF. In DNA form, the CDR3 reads TGTGCCAGCAGCTTGGATTCGGGACAGACTTACAATGAGCAGTTCTTC.

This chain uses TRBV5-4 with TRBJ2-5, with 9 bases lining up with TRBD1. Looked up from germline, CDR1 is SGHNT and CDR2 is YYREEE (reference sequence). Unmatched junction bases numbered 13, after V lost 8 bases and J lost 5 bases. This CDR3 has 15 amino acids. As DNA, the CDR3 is TGTGCCAGTCACTACCCGGGACAGGGCTGGGAGACCCAGTACTTC. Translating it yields CASHYPGQGWETQYF.

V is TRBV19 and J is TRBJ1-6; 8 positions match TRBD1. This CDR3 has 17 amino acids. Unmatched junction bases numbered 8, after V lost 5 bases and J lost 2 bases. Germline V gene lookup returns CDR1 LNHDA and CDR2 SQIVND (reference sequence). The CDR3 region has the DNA TGTGCCAGTAGTCCGCGGACAGGGTACCCCTATAATTCACCCCTCCACTTT. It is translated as CASSPRTGYPYNSPLHF. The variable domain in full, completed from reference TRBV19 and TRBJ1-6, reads DGGITQSPKYLFRKEGQNVTLSCEQNLNHDAMYWYRQDPGQGLRLIYYSQIVNDFQKGDIAEGYSVSREKKESFPLTVTSAQKNPTAFYLCASSPRTGYPYNSPLHFGNGTRLTVT.

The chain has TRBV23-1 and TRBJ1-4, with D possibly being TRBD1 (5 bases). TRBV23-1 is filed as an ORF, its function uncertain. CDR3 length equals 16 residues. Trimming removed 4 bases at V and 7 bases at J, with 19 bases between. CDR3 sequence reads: CASSREQVVLTEKLFF. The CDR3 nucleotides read TGCGCCAGCAGTCGGGAACAGGTTGTTTTAACTGAAAAACTGTTTTTT.

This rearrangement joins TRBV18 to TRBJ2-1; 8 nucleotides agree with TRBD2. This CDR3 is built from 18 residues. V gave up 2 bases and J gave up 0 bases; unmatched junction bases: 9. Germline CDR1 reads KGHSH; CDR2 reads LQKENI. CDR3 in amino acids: CASSPGSGTHRSYNEQFF. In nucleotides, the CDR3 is TGTGCCAGCTCACCAGGTAGCGGGACCCACCGCTCCTACAATGAGCAGTTCTTC.